The clone carrying this T cell receptor beta chain was detected only a few times. The data were taken from a study of OX40 agonist ivuxolimab in advanced cancers. On cycle 4 day 1 and cycle 7 day 1, as well as at baseline, blood was sampled. The table came from immunoSEQ multiplex PCR; TCRdb's copy has only in-frame clones and leaves some out. The repertoire includes some 57,000 clones, roughly 86% of them detected once, and about 1% sits in the top ten. The specimen comprised CD4+ or CD8+ T cells sorted from blood, sampled in a trial of the OX40 agonist ivuxolimab. The sequence was collected from an adult with an advanced solid tumor such as melanoma, head and neck, liver or kidney cancer.

The CDR3 DNA sequence: TGTGCCAGCAGCCTAGAATACGAGCAGTACTTC. Its protein is CASSLEYEQYF. The chain links TRBV7-9 to TRBJ2-7, with D unclear. The CDR3 length is 11 residues. V gave up 5 bases and J gave up 4 bases, with 6 bases separating them. Germline values: CDR1 SEHNR, CDR2 FQNEAQ (reference sequence).